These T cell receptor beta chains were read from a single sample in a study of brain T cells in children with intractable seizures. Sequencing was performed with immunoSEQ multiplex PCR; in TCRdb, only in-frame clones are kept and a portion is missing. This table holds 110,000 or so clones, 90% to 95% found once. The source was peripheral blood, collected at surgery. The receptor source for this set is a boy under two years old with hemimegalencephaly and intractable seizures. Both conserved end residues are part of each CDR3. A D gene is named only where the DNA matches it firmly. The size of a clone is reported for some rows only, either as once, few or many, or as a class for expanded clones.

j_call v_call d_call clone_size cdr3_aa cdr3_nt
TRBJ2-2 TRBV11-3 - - CASSLDRAGELFF TGTGCCAGCAGCTTAGATAGGGCCGGGGAGCTGTTTTTT
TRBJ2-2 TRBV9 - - CASSVVSGSPGELFF TGTGCCAGCAGCGTAGTATCCGGGAGCCCCGGGGAGCTGTTTTTT
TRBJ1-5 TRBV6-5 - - CASSHRGREQPQHF TGTGCCAGCAGTCACCGGGGGCGCGAACAGCCCCAGCATTTT
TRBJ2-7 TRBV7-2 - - CASSLVGLSSYEQYF TGTGCCAGCAGCTTAGTCGGCCTCAGCTCCTACGAGCAGTACTTC
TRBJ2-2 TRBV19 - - CASSTGGELFF TGTGCCAGTAGTACTGGGGGGGAGCTGTTTTTT
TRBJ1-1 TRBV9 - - CASSVAEGGTEAFF TGTGCCAGCAGCGTAGCTGAGGGTGGAACTGAAGCTTTCTTT
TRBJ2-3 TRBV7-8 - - CASSLGRADTQYF TGTGCCAGCAGCTTAGGGCGGGCAGATACGCAGTATTTT
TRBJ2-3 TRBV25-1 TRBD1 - CATQLTGTGVVHTQYF TGTGCCACCCAACTAACCGGGACAGGGGTAGTTCATACGCAGTATTTT
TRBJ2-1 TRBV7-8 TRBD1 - CASSLFRDRGIDEQFF TGTGCCAGCAGCTTATTCCGGGACAGGGGGATCGATGAGCAGTTCTTC
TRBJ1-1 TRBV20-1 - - CSASIGIWGTAEAFF TGCAGTGCTAGTATCGGTATTTGGGGGACCGCTGAAGCTTTCTTT
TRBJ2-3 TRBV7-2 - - CASSFLSGASTDTQYF TGTGCCAGCAGCTTCCTTAGCGGAGCTAGCACAGATACGCAGTATTTT
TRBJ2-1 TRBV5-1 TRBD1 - CASSNDRVGNEQFF TGCGCCAGCAGCAACGACAGGGTTGGAAATGAGCAGTTCTTC
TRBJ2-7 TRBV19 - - CASSETSAPTYEQYF TGTGCCAGTAGTGAGACTAGTGCGCCCACCTACGAGCAGTACTTC
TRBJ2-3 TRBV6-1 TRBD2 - CASSELAGGPGVADTQYF TGTGCCAGCAGTGAACTAGCGGGAGGGCCGGGAGTGGCAGATACGCAGTATTTT
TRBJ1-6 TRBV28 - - CASSFVGYNSPLHF TGTGCCAGCAGTTTTGTGGGGTATAATTCACCCCTCCACTTT
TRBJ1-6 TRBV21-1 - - CASSKRPQGRSDSSYNSPLHF TGTGCCAGCAGCAAACGACCCCAGGGAAGGAGCGATAGCTCCTATAATTCACCCCTCCACTTT
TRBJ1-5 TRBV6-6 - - CASSRQGNQPQHF TGTGCCAGCAGTCGACAGGGCAATCAGCCCCAGCATTTT
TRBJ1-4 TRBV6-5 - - CASSYGGASTNEKLFF TGTGCCAGCAGTTATGGGGGGGCCTCAACTAATGAAAAACTGTTTTTT
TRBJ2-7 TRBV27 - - CASSLSRVLSYEQYF TGTGCCAGCAGTTTATCGAGGGTTCTCTCCTACGAGCAGTACTTC
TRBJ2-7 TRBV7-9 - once CASSFGTHLDTYEQYF TGTGCCAGCAGCTTTGGAACTCACCTCGATACCTACGAGCAGTACTTC
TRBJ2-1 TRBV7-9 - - CASNPNKGAGNYNEQFF TGTGCCAGCAACCCGAACAAAGGGGCGGGGAACTACAATGAGCAGTTCTTC
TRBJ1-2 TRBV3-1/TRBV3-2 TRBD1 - CASSRATGDGYTF TGTGCCAGCAGCCGGGCGACAGGGGATGGCTACACCTTC
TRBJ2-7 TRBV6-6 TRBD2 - CASSPGGSRSYEQYF TGTGCCAGCAGCCCGGGAGGGTCTCGCTCCTACGAGCAGTACTTC
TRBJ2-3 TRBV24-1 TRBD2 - CATSDPRGLADTQYF TGTGCCACCAGTGATCCCCGGGGACTAGCAGATACGCAGTATTTT
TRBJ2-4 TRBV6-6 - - CASSKRQVGAKNIQYF TGTGCCAGCAGTAAACGACAGGTTGGCGCCAAAAACATTCAGTACTTC
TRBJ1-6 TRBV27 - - CASRRGGPGPPPLHF TGTGCCAGCAGGCGCGGGGGGCCAGGTCCCCCACCCCTCCACTTT
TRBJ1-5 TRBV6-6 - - CASSYPGDSNQPQHF TGTGCCAGCAGCTATCCCGGGGATAGCAATCAGCCCCAGCATTTT
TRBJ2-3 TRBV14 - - CASSHTDTQYF TGTGCCAGCAGCCACACAGATACGCAGTATTTT
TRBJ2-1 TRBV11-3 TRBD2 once CASSPKGLAGGSPFHEQFF TGTGCCAGCAGCCCCAAAGGACTAGCGGGAGGATCGCCGTTTCATGAGCAGTTCTTC
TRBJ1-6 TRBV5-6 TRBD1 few CASSWGQAHSPLHF TGTGCCAGCAGCTGGGGACAGGCCCATTCACCCCTCCACTTT
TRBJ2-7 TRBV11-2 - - CASSFPSYEQYF TGTGCCAGCAGCTTCCCCTCCTACGAGCAGTACTTC
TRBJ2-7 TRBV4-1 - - CASSQGGAARREQYF TGCGCCAGCAGCCAGGGTGGAGCGGCCCGTCGGGAGCAGTACTTC
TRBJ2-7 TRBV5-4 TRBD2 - CASSLGVAGVSFGRYEQYF TGTGCCAGCAGCTTGGGGGTAGCGGGAGTTTCCTTCGGGCGCTACGAGCAGTACTTC
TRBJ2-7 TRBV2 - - CASSLTGNPSYEQYF TGTGCCAGCAGCCTTACAGGGAATCCCAGCTACGAGCAGTACTTC
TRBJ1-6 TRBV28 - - CASSLPGLITYNSPLHF TGTGCCAGCAGTTTACCGGGCCTTATAACCTATAATTCACCCCTCCACTTT
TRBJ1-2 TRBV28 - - CASHSLMVGTRSSRNYGYTF TGTGCCAGCCACAGTTTAATGGTCGGGACACGCAGTTCCCGTAACTATGGCTACACCTTC
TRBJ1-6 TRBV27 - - CASSFSDSTSPLHF TGTGCCAGCAGTTTTAGCGACAGCACTTCACCCCTCCACTTT
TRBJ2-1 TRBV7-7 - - CASSLAPRDYNEQFF TGTGCCAGCAGCCTAGCCCCGCGGGATTACAATGAGCAGTTCTTC
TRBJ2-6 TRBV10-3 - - CAISATVFSGANVLTF TGTGCCATCAGTGCGACAGTGTTCTCTGGGGCCAACGTCCTGACTTTC
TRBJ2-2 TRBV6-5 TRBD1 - CASSRQGARTGELFF TGTGCCAGCAGCAGACAGGGGGCGAGGACCGGGGAGCTGTTTTTT
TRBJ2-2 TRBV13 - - CASSYLPGQNTGELFF TGTGCCAGCAGCTATTTGCCTGGACAGAACACCGGGGAGCTGTTTTTT